The 21 T cell receptor beta chains given below trace back to one sample, sequenced in a study of post-analysis software for immune sequencing data. These receptors have no identified antigens. Unique molecular identifiers had been added to the TCR beta cDNA libraries. TCRdb recomputed calls from the PCR reads with MiXCR, one row per CDR3 protein. There are about 770,000 distinct CDR3 sequences in the sample; roughly 46% occur only once, and 4% to 5% lies in the top ten. Findings and caveats of the study: About 5 TRBV segments (TRBV5-6, TRBV5-1 and TRBV20-1 among them) occurred more frequently in patients than in controls.

Sequences were obtained from blood. Receptors were obtained from a girl aged 10-17 years with multiple sclerosis.

This chain uses TRBV4-2 with TRBJ1-5; D remains unclear. V was cut by 1 base and J by 6 bases, with 10 bases left in between. The CDR3 consists of 14 residues. Per the germline V gene, CDR1 is LGHNA and CDR2 is YNFKEQ. CDR3 in DNA: TGTGCCAGCAGCCAAGGGCGGGGTTTTCAGCCCCAGCATTTT. This translates into CASSQGRGFQPQHF.

The sample holds a few counts of this clonotype. The gene calls are TRBV7-8 and TRBJ2-7; 9 bases are a match to TRBD2. J lost 3 bases, V lost 1 base, and 7 bases had no gene match. The germline CDR1 and CDR2 sequences are SGHVS and FQNEAQ. The CDR3 length is 16 residues. The CDR3 spells CASSLVGGLALYEQYF. The CDR3 nucleotides are TGTGCCAGCAGCTTAGTTGGGGGACTAGCCCTCTACGAGCAGTACTTC.

V usage is TRBV20-1 and J usage is TRBJ2-1, with a weak D call TRBD2 (6 bases). The germline V and J ends were trimmed by 5 bases and 1 base, with 12 bases remaining between them. The V gene's germline CDR1 is DFQATT and CDR2 SNEGSKA (reference sequence). This CDR3 comprises 14 residues. The CDR3 spells CSAPWGESYNEQFF. CDR3 in DNA: TGCAGTGCTCCTTGGGGGGAGTCCTACAATGAGCAGTTCTTC.

This clonotype has a handful of counts. The gene calls are TRBV9 and TRBJ2-7, with TRBD1 identical over 7 bases. Germline-derived CDR1 and CDR2 are SGDLS and YYNGEE. This CDR3 has 12 amino acids. The J segment lost 7 bases and the V segment lost 7 bases, leaving 8 bases of the junction unmatched. DNA of the CDR3: TGTGCCAGCTCAGGGGGAGTGGGGGAGCAGTACTTC. This sequence encodes CASSGGVGEQYF.

This clonotype was observed a few times. The gene calls are TRBV10-3 and TRBJ1-1; 8 bases align to TRBD1. Germline V gene sequence: CDR1 ENHRY, CDR2 SYGVKD. The CDR3 runs to 13 residues. J gave up 6 bases and V 6 bases, and 6 bases lay outside the gene matches. The CDR3 DNA sequence: TGTGCCATCAGGACAGGGGTCCTCTCTGAAGCTTTCTTT. As protein: CAIRTGVLSEAFF.

The chain joins TRBV20-1 to TRBJ2-3, with D unclear. This CDR3 region has 13 residues. The V gene's germline CDR1 is DFQATT and CDR2 SNEGSKA (reference sequence). V was shortened by 6 bases and J by 1 base, with 11 bases between the two germline ends. The CDR3 bases are TGCAGTGCGGGTCAAATAGGCACAGATACGCAGTATTTT. Its protein product is CSAGQIGTDTQYF.

This clonotype was counted a single time. The gene calls are TRBV14 and TRBJ2-5; maybe TRBD1 (5 bases). Trimming stripped 5 bases from V and 3 bases from J, with 13 bases between. Germline V gene lookup returns CDR1 SGHDN and CDR2 FVKESK. CDR3 length: 14 residues. The CDR3 coding sequence is TGTGCCAGCAGCAGTAGGGGCGCGGAAGAGACCCAGTACTTC. Amino acid sequence: CASSSRGAEETQYF. The complete variable domain, with remaining parts taken from reference TRBV14 and TRBJ2-5, reads EAGVTQFPSHSVIEKGQTVTLRCDPISGHDNLYWYRRVMGKEIKFLLHFVKESKQDESGMPNNRFLAERTGGTYSTLKVQPAELEDSGVYFCASSSRGAEETQYFGPGTRLLVL.

This clonotype was detected a few times. V gene TRBV7-2 combines with J gene TRBJ1-5; D is unclear. CDR1 SGHTA and CDR2 FQGNSA come from the germline V gene. CDR3 length: 15 residues. Trimming cost V 1 base and J 6 bases, with 13 bases left between them. The CDR3 protein is CASSLGSGDIQPQHF. The CDR3 nucleotides are TGTGCCAGCAGCTTAGGGTCCGGGGATATTCAGCCCCAGCATTTT. Complete variable domain (other parts from reference TRBV7-2 and TRBJ1-5): GAGVSQSPSNKVTEKGKDVELRCDPISGHTALYWYRQSLGQGLEFLIYFQGNSAPDKSGLPSDRFSAERTGGSVSTLTIQRTQQEDSAVYLCASSLGSGDIQPQHFGDGTRLSIL.

Details on this clonotype: A read error may account for a junction end that differs from germline. The chain combines TRBV19 with TRBJ1-1; 11 bases line up with TRBD1. CDR3 length: 17 amino acids. Germline V gene data show CDR1 as LNHDA and CDR2 as SQIVND (reference sequence). CDR3 nucleotide sequence: TGTGCCAGTAGTATGAGAAGGACAGGGGGCCCGAACACTGGAGCTTTCTTT. Its protein product is CASSMRRTGGPNTGAFF.

For this clonotype: The CDR3 ends on some other residue instead of the conserved phenylalanine or tryptophan, so this is likely a read error. The chain links TRBV4-2 to TRBJ2-3; TRBD2 might be the D (6 bases). There are 16 residues in the CDR3. The germline gives CDR1 LGHNA, CDR2 YNFKEQ. V shed 4 bases and J shed 3 bases, with 17 bases lying between them. The CDR3 loop reads CASSLLKGGGTDTQYL. Written as DNA, the CDR3 is TGTGCCAGCAGCCTACTGAAGGGAGGAGGGACAGATACGCAGTATTTG.

The V and J genes are TRBV2 and TRBJ1-2; D is perhaps TRBD1 (6 bases). In germline, CDR1 is SNHLY, CDR2 FYNNEI. The germline V and J ends were trimmed by 8 bases and 5 bases, with 21 bases remaining between them. The CDR3 spans 15 residues. This chain's CDR3 is CASGPTGTPAYGYTF. The DNA for the CDR3 is TGTGCCAGCGGACCCACCGGGACACCGGCATATGGCTACACCTTC.

This clonotype was counted a few times. This rearrangement joins TRBV15 to TRBJ2-6; maybe TRBD1 (6 bases). This CDR3 has 17 residues. The germline CDR1 and CDR2 sequences are LNHNV and YYDKDF (reference sequence). V lost 10 bases and J lost 2, with 21 bases in between. CDR3 region: CASQLQGNFPGANVLTF. CDR3 nucleotides: TGTGCCAGCCAGCTACAGGGTAACTTTCCTGGGGCCAACGTCCTGACTTTC. The full variable domain, with the rest looked up from reference TRBV15 and TRBJ2-6, is DAMVIQNPRYQVTQFGKPVTLSCSQTLNHNVMYWYQQKSSQAPKLLFHYYDKDFNNEADTPDNFQSRRPNTSFCFLDIRSPGLGDTAMYLCASQLQGNFPGANVLTFGAGSRLTVL.

V and J are TRBV2 and TRBJ2-7; either TRBD1 or TRBD2 may fit D (6 bases each). CDR1 is SNHLY and CDR2 is FYNNEI in the germline V gene. Deletions cut 6 bases from V and 6 bases from J, with 12 bases between. The CDR3 contains 12 residues. In DNA, the CDR3 is TGTGCCAGCAGGGAGGGGGAGTTCGAGCAGTACTTC. Protein: CASREGEFEQYF.

This clonotype was seen only a few times. The V and J genes are TRBV7-8 and TRBJ2-3; 9 bases fit TRBD2. J was trimmed by 4 bases and V by 5 bases; bases with no gene match: 4. The CDR3 has 14 residues. Germline values: CDR1 SGHVS, CDR2 FQNEAQ. CDR3: CASSRSGSSDTQYF. In DNA form, the CDR3 reads TGTGCCAGCAGCCGTAGCGGGAGCTCAGATACGCAGTATTTT. Full variable domain (outside the CDR3, taken from reference TRBV7-8 and TRBJ2-3): GAGVSQSPRYKVAKRGQDVALRCDPISGHVSLFWYQQALGQGPEFLTYFQNEAQLDKSGLPSDRFFAERPEGSVSTLKIQRTQQEDSAVYLCASSRSGSSDTQYFGPGTRLTVL.

The rearrangement uses TRBV29-1 and TRBJ1-1; D not resolved. Germline CDR1 SQVTM, CDR2 ANQGSEA. V dropped 4 bases and J dropped 12 bases, with 6 bases sitting between them. This CDR3 comprises 8 residues. The CDR3: CSVGGTFF. The CDR3 DNA reads as TGCAGCGTTGGCGGAACTTTCTTT. The full variable domain, its missing parts supplied by reference TRBV29-1 and TRBJ1-1, is SAVISQKPSRDICQRGTSLTIQCQVDSQVTMMFWYRQQPGQSLTLIATANQGSEATYESGFVIDKFPISRPNLTFSTLTVSNMSPEDSSIYLCSVGGTFFGQGTRLTVV.

The V gene is TRBV5-4, the J gene TRBJ2-7; 7 nucleotides agree with TRBD2. The CDR3 runs to 15 residues. J was trimmed by 0 bases and V by 4 bases; bases with no gene match: 7. CDR1 and CDR2 (germline): SGHNT, YYREEE (reference sequence). The CDR3 DNA sequence: TGTGCCAGCAGCGGGAGCGGGGTAAGCTCCTACGAGCAGTACTTC. It yields the protein CASSGSGVSSYEQYF.

The chain couples TRBV10-3 to TRBJ2-7; TRBD1 agrees at 7 bases. The CDR3 is 14 residues long. V lost 0 bases and J lost 4; bases outside the gene matches: 3. Germline CDR1 and CDR2: ENHRY and SYGVKD. The CDR3 nucleotides read TGTGCCATCAGTGAGTCGGGACAGATATACGAGCAGTACTTC. This gives the protein CAISESGQIYEQYF.

The chain uses TRBV3-1 and TRBJ1-1; 7 bases fit TRBD1. After removal of 2 bases from V and 7 bases from J, the junction contained 7 bases not matched to a gene. The V gene's germline CDR1 is LGHDT and CDR2 YNNKEL (reference sequence). The CDR3 runs to 14 residues. This chain's CDR3 is CASSQPDRVGEAFF. The CDR3 nucleotides read TGTGCCAGCAGCCAACCCGACAGGGTTGGTGAAGCTTTCTTT. Using reference TRBV3-1 and TRBJ1-1 for the parts outside the CDR3, the full variable domain is DTAVSQTPKYLVTQMGNDKSIKCEQNLGHDTMYWYKQDSKKFLKIMFSYNNKELIINETVPNRFSPKSPDKAHLNLHINSLELGDSAVYFCASSQPDRVGEAFFGQGTRLTVV.

The V gene is TRBV28, the J gene TRBJ2-5; possibly TRBD1 for D (8 bases). Between the trimmed V and J ends, which lost 4 bases and 2 bases, there was a span of 20 bases. The germline gives CDR1 MDHEN, CDR2 SYDVKM. This CDR3 contains 17 residues. CDR3 sequence reads: CASSSRDRRGGQETQYF. The DNA of the CDR3 is TGTGCCAGCAGTTCCCGGGACAGGAGGGGGGGACAAGAGACCCAGTACTTC.

This rearrangement joins TRBV29-1 to TRBJ2-1; 8 bases match TRBD2. The CDR3 sequence is 14 residues long. Germline CDR1 is SQVTM and CDR2 is ANQGSEA. V lost 3 bases and J lost 8; bases outside the gene matches: 9. CDR3 sequence reads: CSVEITGGPYEQFF. The CDR3 DNA reads as TGCAGCGTTGAGATAACGGGAGGGCCCTATGAGCAGTTCTTC.

This clonotype was counted a few times. The chain recombines TRBV29-1 with TRBJ2-5; a weak D match, TRBD1 (6 bases). The J call may be wrong; the DNA end is better matched by TRBJ2-7. CDR1 is SQVTM, CDR2 ANQGSEA, per germline. The CDR3 loop spans 13 amino acids. This chain's CDR3 is CSVTGMTGLEQYF. The CDR3 nucleotides read TGCAGCGTCACGGGGATGACAGGACTCGAGCAGTACTTC.